The 18 T cell receptor beta chains reported below all come from one sample, sequenced in a study of T cells in Graves' hyperthyroidism and ophthalmopathy. The TCR beta CDR3 regions underwent amplification using RNA transcripts as the source. Carried out on the TCR CDR3, a first-round RT-PCR used the HTBI primer set. TCRdb redid the calling of the multiplex PCR reads with MiXCR, one entry per CDR3 protein. The profile covers 600,000 to 650,000 distinct CDR3 sequences, with roughly 16% appearing a single time and over 3.5% taken by the ten largest. The sample taken for sequencing was blood. The receptors come from a woman aged 25 to 39 with Graves' hyperthyroidism.

This clonotype has a count of ten or more. The chain employs TRBV6-2 or TRBV6-3 and TRBJ2-7; no reliable D call. The CDR3 spans 12 residues. Trimming removed 5 bases from V and 3 bases from J, with 8 bases in between. The V gene's germline CDR1 is MNHEY and CDR2 SVGEGT. The CDR3 nucleotides read TGTGCCAGCAGTACCGAGATCTACGAGCAGTACTTC. Its translation: CASSTEIYEQYF.

The chain employs TRBV6-1 and TRBJ2-1; unclear D gene. Germline V gene data show CDR1 as MNHNS and CDR2 as SASEGT. Between the trimmed V and J ends, which lost 3 bases and 6 bases, there was a span of 9 bases. The CDR3 is made up of 13 amino acids. The CDR3 DNA is TGTGCCAGCAGTGACCAACACGGCAATGAGCAGTTCTTC. Amino acid sequence: CASSDQHGNEQFF.

Concerning this clonotype: A clone one base away is much larger, so this may be a read error. The chain recombines TRBV20-1 with TRBJ2-1; TRBD2 matches at 7 bases. The germline V gene has CDR1 DFQATT and CDR2 SNEGSKA (reference sequence). This CDR3 has 13 amino acids. Trimming took 5 bases from V and 8 from J; bases not matched to a gene: 9. The CDR3 loop is CSAPSGLRDEQFF. The CDR3 bases are TGCAGTGCTCCATCGGGACTAAGGGATGAGCAGTTCTTC.

The rearrangement links TRBV24-1 to TRBJ2-1; D possibly corresponds to TRBD2 (6 bases). V was shortened by 4 bases and J by 4 bases, with 16 bases between the two germline ends. CDR3 size: 16 residues. Germline V lookup: CDR1 KGHDR, CDR2 SFDVKD. The CDR3 region is CATSESGAPWYNEQFF. DNA of the CDR3: TGTGCCACCAGTGAGTCGGGAGCCCCTTGGTACAATGAGCAGTTCTTC.

The chain combines TRBV5-5 with TRBJ2-1, with 13 bases that match TRBD2. From germline, CDR1 is SGHKS and CDR2 YYEKEE (reference sequence). The CDR3 loop spans 16 amino acids. The V segment lost 2 bases and the J segment 6 bases; nucleotides outside the gene matches: 5. CDR3 in amino acids: CASSLPTSGRPNEQFF. The CDR3 DNA is TGTGCCAGCAGCTTACCGACTAGCGGGAGGCCCAATGAGCAGTTCTTC.

J is TRBJ2-1 and V is TRBV11-3; the match to TRBD2 covers 13 bases. Germline CDR1 reads SGHNT; CDR2 reads YENEEA. V gave up 5 bases and J gave up 8 bases; unmatched junction bases: 3. The CDR3 totals 14 residues. CDR3: CASSVTSGRDEQFF. The CDR3 DNA follows: TGTGCCAGCAGCGTAACTAGCGGGAGGGATGAGCAGTTCTTC.

The rearrangement uses TRBV19 and TRBJ2-2, with 7 bases identical to TRBD1. Losses at the gene ends were 4 bases for V and 3 bases for J; bases not matched to a gene: 5. The CDR3 totals 15 residues. Per germline, CDR1 LNHDA and CDR2 SQIVND (reference sequence). In DNA form, the CDR3 reads TGTGCCAGTAGTACCGACAGGGTGTACACCGGGGAGCTGTTTTTT. As protein: CASSTDRVYTGELFF.

The sample holds a few counts of this clonotype. The chain couples TRBV2 to TRBJ1-4; possible D gene TRBD1, 5 bases. Deletions cut 6 bases from V and 8 bases from J, with 19 bases between. CDR3 length: 15 amino acids. CDR1 SNHLY and CDR2 FYNNEI come from the germline V gene. CDR3 coding DNA: TGTGCCAGCAGAGACTTCCTAGGTCAGGGAGAAAAACTGTTTTTT. Its protein product is CASRDFLGQGEKLFF.

The rearrangement links TRBV19 to TRBJ2-1; TRBD2 matches at 7 bases. Germline lookup yields CDR1 LNHDA and CDR2 SQIVND (reference sequence). V gave up 6 bases and J gave up 10 bases; unmatched junction bases: 12. The CDR3 covers 14 residues. CDR3 bases: TGTGCCAGTAGCCCCCGGGGCGGGAGAGGAGAGCAGTTCTTC. Its protein is CASSPRGGRGEQFF.

The rearrangement links TRBV7-6 to TRBJ2-1; tentative D call: TRBD2 (7 bases). Germline CDR1 is SGHVS and CDR2 is FNYEAQ. Between the trimmed V and J ends, which lost 1 base and 4 bases, there was a span of 17 bases. The CDR3 spans 17 residues. The CDR3 loop is CASSLGGGGAAYNEQFF. The CDR3 coding sequence is TGTGCCAGCAGCTTAGGTGGGGGGGGCGCGGCTTACAATGAGCAGTTCTTC.

This clonotype was seen more than once but under ten times. V usage is TRBV5-6 and J usage is TRBJ1-3, with D possibly being TRBD1 (6 bases). Germline V gives CDR1 SGHDT, CDR2 YYEEEE. V shed 4 bases and J shed 3 bases, with 11 bases lying between them. There are 14 residues in the CDR3. The CDR3 DNA reads as TGTGCCAGCAGCCCCGGGACAATTGGAAACACCATATATTTT. Protein product: CASSPGTIGNTIYF.

The chain couples TRBV6-5 to TRBJ2-6, with a tentative D call TRBD1 (6 bases). Deletions cut 2 bases from V and 3 bases from J, with 14 bases between. The germline gives CDR1 MNHEY, CDR2 SVGAGI. The CDR3 loop spans 17 amino acids. The CDR3 bases are TGTGCCAGCAGTTACGGGCAGGGGATCTTTGGGGCCAACGTCCTGACTTTC. Translating gives CASSYGQGIFGANVLTF.

V usage is TRBV7-8 and J usage is TRBJ1-3; D remains ambiguous. Germline V gene data show CDR1 as SGHVS and CDR2 as FQNEAQ. V was clipped by 10 bases and J by 0 bases, with 16 bases between them. The CDR3 runs to 15 residues. This CDR3 is CATVRSRSSGNTIYF. Here the CDR3 DNA reads TGTGCCACCGTCCGATCCAGGTCCTCTGGAAACACCATATATTTT.

There are many counts of this clonotype. The chain has TRBV6-1 and TRBJ1-5; D remains unclear. The V end lost 5 bases, the J end lost 4 bases, and 9 bases lay between the germline ends. This CDR3 is 13 amino acids long. Germline V gene data show CDR1 as MNHNS and CDR2 as SASEGT. CDR3 sequence: CASSYTGNQPQHF. The DNA of the CDR3 is TGTGCCAGCAGTTACACGGGGAATCAGCCCCAGCATTTT.

The table lists this clonotype with a few counts. The J gene is TRBJ2-1, the V gene TRBV6-4, with 10 positions matching TRBD2. Germline CDR1 is MRHNA and CDR2 is SNTAGT. CDR3 size: 16 residues. V lost 4 bases, J lost 2 bases, and 5 bases stayed unmatched. CDR3 coding DNA: TGTGCCAGCAGTGTCTCTAGCGGGAGTCCCTACAATGAGCAGTTCTTC. As protein: CASSVSSGSPYNEQFF.

The chain has TRBV18 and TRBJ1-1; a possible D gene is TRBD1 (6 bases). CDR1 KGHSH and CDR2 LQKENI come from the germline V gene. Trimming left V 3 bases short and J 1 base short, with 12 bases between. The CDR3 has 15 residues. In DNA, the CDR3 is TGTGCCAGCTCACCTTATACAGGGAGGAACACTGAAGCTTTCTTT. As protein: CASSPYTGRNTEAFF.

This clonotype was recorded at least ten times. The V gene is TRBV18, the J gene TRBJ2-1, with 11 bases that match TRBD1. Germline V gene sequence: CDR1 KGHSH, CDR2 LQKENI. The CDR3 is made up of 16 amino acids. The junction had 10 bases not matched to a gene; V was cut back by 3 bases and J by 9 bases. CDR3 sequence: CASSPGQGARVVEQFF. The CDR3 DNA reads as TGTGCCAGCTCACCCGGACAGGGGGCGCGGGTGGTTGAGCAGTTCTTC.

The rearrangement links TRBV20-1 to TRBJ2-2; 7 bases match TRBD1. The CDR3 is made up of 14 amino acids. Germline CDR1 reads DFQATT; CDR2 reads SNEGSKA (reference sequence). The J segment lost 6 bases and the V segment lost 0 bases, leaving 4 bases of the junction unmatched. For the CDR3, the DNA is TGCAGTGCTAGAGACGCAGGGGGAGCCGGGGAGCTGTTTTTT. Protein product: CSARDAGGAGELFF.